The rows below give T cell receptor beta chains drawn from one sample of a study of T cell changes during pregnancy in multiple sclerosis. TCRdb's table, derived via immunoSEQ multiplex PCR, lists solely in-frame clones and lacks some. The sample lists tens of thousands of clones, approximately 94% occurring once. The sample in question was peripheral blood, obtained in the third trimester of pregnancy. The receptor source for this set is a female donor with multiple sclerosis, enrolled in a pregnancy study. The CDR3 runs from the conserved cysteine through the conserved F or W. The D gene is left open where the match is weak. Not every row has a clone size; where given, it reads once, few, many or a size class.

TRBJ1-2 | NA | NA | TRBV7-9 | TGTGCCAGCAGCTTAGATCGTCAGGGCTATGGCTACACCTTC | CASSLDRQGYGYTF
TRBJ1-1 | NA | NA | TRBV18 | TGTGCCAGCTCATCCCAGGGTGGGGCTTTCTTT | CASSSQGGAFF
TRBJ1-2 | once | TRBD1 | TRBV5-8 | TGTGCCAGCAGCCCTAAGACAGGGCGTAACTATGGCTACACCTTC | CASSPKTGRNYGYTF
TRBJ1-5 | NA | NA | TRBV7-9 | TGTGCCAGCAGCGGCAGTGGGGCGCCCAATCAGCCCCAGCATTTT | CASSGSGAPNQPQHF
TRBJ2-4 | NA | TRBD1 | TRBV15 | TGTGCCACCAGCAGAGAAGGGGGCCTGGGTGGCATTCAGTACTTC | CATSREGGLGGIQYF
TRBJ1-6 | NA | TRBD1 | TRBV4-1 | TGCGCCAGCAGCCAAGATTGGACAGGGGTTAATTCACCCCTCCACTTT | CASSQDWTGVNSPLHF
TRBJ1-6 | NA | NA | TRBV12-1 | TGTGCCAGCAGCTTTGATCCAGACGACTTAAATTCACCCCTCCACTTT | CASSFDPDDLNSPLHF
TRBJ2-5 | NA | TRBD2 | TRBV28 | TGTGCCAGCAGTTTCCTAACGGGACTACCGGTCAGATGGGCCCAGTACTTC | CASSFLTGLPVRWAQYF
TRBJ2-5 | once | TRBD1 | TRBV11-2 | TGTGCCAGCAGCTTAAACAGGGGGCATCAAGAGACCCAGTACTTC | CASSLNRGHQETQYF
TRBJ2-1 | NA | TRBD2 | TRBV7-6 | TGTGCCAGCAGCCTCAGCGGGGGGGCCCCCTACAATGAGCAGTTCTTC | CASSLSGGAPYNEQFF
TRBJ1-2 | NA | NA | TRBV5-8 | TGTGCCAGCAGCTTGGGCCAGGGTGGCTATGGCTACACCTTC | CASSLGQGGYGYTF
TRBJ1-1 | NA | NA | TRBV6-5 | TGTGCCAGCAGCTCAGGTTCCAACACTGAAGCTTTCTTT | CASSSGSNTEAFF